This T cell receptor (beta chain) was sequenced during a study of blood T cell repertoires in COVID-19. Across the whole study: T cells, B-cell-depleted T cells, or PBMCs provided the cDNA or gDNA that served as material.

This table comes from immunoSEQ multiplex PCR, and its TCRdb copy is limited to in-frame clones, with some not included. The sample yields 150,000 to 200,000 clones, just under 90% seen once. This CDR3 contains 12 residues. V was pared by 3 bases and J by 6 bases, with 6 bases between. This clone appeared a single time. The V gene is TRBV12-3 or TRBV12-4, the J gene TRBJ1-5; D call uncertain. The sequence derives from a woman in her 70s with COVID-19, enrolled during active disease. Input material: peripheral blood. The CDR3 DNA is TGTGCCAGCAGTTTTCCACTTCAGCCCCAGCATTTT. This sequence encodes CASSFPLQPQHF.